These 30 T cell receptor beta chains originate from one sample sequenced in a study of cytomegalovirus exposure and HLA in healthy donors. PCR primers comprised 60 Vbeta and 13 Jbeta primers. Generated by immunoSEQ multiplex PCR, the TCRdb table keeps only in-frame clones and is missing some. The sample lists roughly 110,000 clones, approximately 79% occurring once. Sequenced material: PBMCs. The receptors derive from a man aged 18 to 29 in good health and CMV-seronegative.

The chain employs TRBV15 and TRBJ1-2, with TRBD1 matching 9 bases. Germline CDR1 reads LNHNV; CDR2 reads YYDKDF (reference sequence). V trimming: 0 bases; J trimming: 8 bases; junction bases outside the gene matches: 7. CDR3 size: 15 residues. In nucleotides, the CDR3 is TGTGCCACCAGCAGAGATTCTACAGGGGGCGCAGGCTACACCTTC. It translates to CATSRDSTGGAGYTF.

This chain uses TRBV5-1 with TRBJ2-7; TRBD2 might be the D (6 bases). The V gene's germline CDR1 is SGHRS and CDR2 YFSETQ. The ends were cut back, 1 base at V and 3 bases at J, with 20 bases in the middle. The CDR3 has 17 amino acids. The CDR3: CASSLSFSGPGDYEQYF. The DNA for the CDR3 is TGCGCCAGCAGCTTGAGTTTTTCGGGCCCGGGGGACTACGAGCAGTACTTC.

This sequence joins TRBV7-2 and TRBJ1-2, with TRBD1 identical over 10 bases. The trim removed 5 bases at V and 4 bases at J, leaving 4 bases unmatched. Germline V lookup: CDR1 SGHTA, CDR2 FQGNSA. This CDR3 comprises 14 residues. In DNA form, the CDR3 reads TGTGCCAGCAGCACACGACAGGGGGCCTATGGCTACACCTTC. Its protein product is CASSTRQGAYGYTF.

The chain recombines TRBV15 with TRBJ2-7, with a tentative D call TRBD2 (5 bases). This CDR3 has 14 amino acids. The V end was cut by 3 bases, the J end by 6 bases, with 15 bases between. The germline CDR1 and CDR2 sequences are LNHNV and YYDKDF (reference sequence). CDR3 sequence (DNA): TGTGCCACCAGCAGTGATTTCCTAGCACTCGAGCAGTACTTC. It codes for CATSSDFLALEQYF.

This clone has a count of ten or more. This sequence joins TRBV18 and TRBJ1-5; 10 bases align to TRBD1. J was trimmed by 6 bases and V by 4 bases; bases with no gene match: 3. This CDR3 is built from 14 residues. Germline CDR1 and CDR2: KGHSH and LQKENI. CDR3 sequence: CASSLGQGRQPQHF. In nucleotides, the CDR3 is TGTGCCAGCTCACTGGGACAGGGGCGTCAGCCCCAGCATTTT.

Written as DNA, the CDR3 is TGTGCCAGCGCTAGGAGCTCCTACAATGAGCAGTTCTTC. Protein sequence: CASARSSYNEQFF. J is TRBJ2-1 and V is TRBV14, with no clear D. CDR1 is SGHDN and CDR2 is FVKESK in the germline V gene. The CDR3 has 13 residues. Deletions cut 8 bases from V and 0 bases from J, with 8 bases between.

In its sample, this clone was seen once. The J gene is TRBJ1-4, the V gene TRBV7-9, with 7 bases that match TRBD1. Germline V gene lookup returns CDR1 SEHNR and CDR2 FQNEAQ (reference sequence). This CDR3 is 14 amino acids long. J gave up 8 bases and V 3 bases, and 6 bases lay outside the gene matches. DNA for the CDR3: TGTGCCAGCAGCTTGGGACAGAACGGGGAAAAACTGTTTTTT. Protein sequence: CASSLGQNGEKLFF.

The CDR3 sequence is CASSPIPAGGRERELFF. The CDR3 DNA follows: TGTGCCAGCAGCCCGATTCCCGCGGGGGGGCGGGAGAGGGAGCTGTTTTTT. The V and J genes are TRBV7-7 and TRBJ2-2; TRBD2 matches 9 bases. With V trimmed by 5 bases and J by 9 bases, 16 bases remained unmatched. The germline V gene encodes CDR1 SSHAT and CDR2 FNYEAQ (reference sequence). This CDR3 comprises 17 residues.

This clone occurred a few times. The rearrangement links TRBV5-5 to TRBJ1-1; D possibly corresponds to TRBD1 (6 bases). Trimming left V 1 base short and J 5 bases short, with 9 bases between. The germline V gene encodes CDR1 SGHKS and CDR2 YYEKEE (reference sequence). The CDR3 contains 13 residues. The CDR3 bases are TGTGCCAGCAGCTTGTGGCAGGGGACTGAAGCTTTCTTT. Translation gives CASSLWQGTEAFF.

The chain couples TRBV7-9 to TRBJ1-3; tentatively, D is TRBD1 (6 bases). Germline V CDR1 and CDR2: SEHNR, FQNEAQ (reference sequence). CDR3 length: 16 amino acids. V lost 3 bases, J lost 3 bases, and 15 bases lay in between. CDR3 in amino acids: CASSLSDRSFGNTIYF. CDR3 nucleotide sequence: TGTGCCAGCAGCTTGTCAGACAGGAGCTTTGGAAACACCATATATTTT. The complete variable domain, with remaining parts taken from reference TRBV7-9 and TRBJ1-3, reads DTGVSQNPRHKITKRGQNVTFRCDPISEHNRLYWYRQTLGQGPEFLTYFQNEAQLEKSRLLSDRFSAERPKGSFSTLEIQRTEQGDSAMYLCASSLSDRSFGNTIYFGEGSWLTVV.

This chain links TRBV18 with TRBJ1-5, with 9 bases lining up with TRBD1. The ends lost 3 bases at V and 9 bases at J; junction bases unmatched: 12. CDR1 and CDR2 (germline): KGHSH, LQKENI. The CDR3 runs 16 residues. CDR3 sequence (DNA): TGTGCCAGCTCACCTGCCGGGACAGGGACATCCGCGCCCCAGCATTTT. Translation gives CASSPAGTGTSAPQHF. Full variable domain (outside the CDR3, taken from reference TRBV18 and TRBJ1-5): NAGVMQNPRHLVRRRGQEARLRCSPMKGHSHVYWYRQLPEEGLKFMVYLQKENIIDESGMPKERFSAEFPKEGPSILRIQQVVRGDSAAYFCASSPAGTGTSAPQHFGDGTRLSIL.

This clone was recorded only once. V gene TRBV29-1 combines with J gene TRBJ2-7, with 7 bases aligning to TRBD2. Looked up from germline, CDR1 is SQVTM and CDR2 is ANQGSEA. The CDR3 covers 14 residues. Trimming took 6 bases from V and 0 from J; bases not matched to a gene: 8. This CDR3 is CSVAVGGSSYEQYF. CDR3 bases: TGCAGCGTAGCAGTCGGGGGGTCCTCCTACGAGCAGTACTTC.

In the case of this clone: The germline gene is not matched at one end of the junction; a read error may be the cause. V gene TRBV19 combines with J gene TRBJ2-5, with 7 bases matching TRBD2. The CDR3 runs to 13 residues. CDR1 is LNHDA, CDR2 SQIVND, per germline (reference sequence). CDR3 region: CASSIGLGGGRNF. The CDR3, as DNA: TGTGCCAGTAGTATTGGGTTGGGGGGGGGACGCAACTTC.

The rearrangement uses TRBV6-6 and TRBJ1-1; D unresolved. V lost 6 bases and J 3 bases, leaving 14 bases between the germline ends. The CDR3 runs 14 residues. CDR1 is MNHNY, CDR2 SVGAGI, per germline (reference sequence). The CDR3 region is CASSHLAGYTEAFF. The CDR3 DNA is TGTGCCAGCAGCCACCTCGCGGGGTACACTGAAGCTTTCTTT.

The chain carries TRBV7-9 and TRBJ2-2; TRBD1 might be the D (6 bases). CDR1 and CDR2 (germline): SEHNR, FQNEAQ (reference sequence). The V gene lost 4 bases and the J gene lost 1 base, with 10 bases spanning the gap. The CDR3 is 15 amino acids. The CDR3 sequence is CASSSGTLNTGELFF. CDR3 sequence (DNA): TGTGCCAGCAGCTCCGGGACATTGAACACCGGGGAGCTGTTTTTT.

This clone was seen more than once but under ten times. The chain uses TRBV7-2 and TRBJ2-5, with D perhaps matching TRBD1 (6 bases). CDR1 is SGHTA, CDR2 FQGNSA, per germline. The V gene lost 2 bases and the J gene lost 2 bases, with 12 bases spanning the gap. CDR3 length equals 15 residues. The CDR3 coding sequence is TGTGCCAGCAGCTTATACTGGACAGTTCAAGAGACCCAGTACTTC. Translated, it gives CASSLYWTVQETQYF.

V and J are TRBV7-9 and TRBJ2-7, with TRBD2 as a possible D gene (6 bases). The CDR3 length is 15 residues. Germline V lookup: CDR1 SEHNR, CDR2 FQNEAQ (reference sequence). V gave up 5 bases and J gave up 5 bases, with 19 bases separating them. The DNA for the CDR3 is TGTGCCAGCAGCCCCCCAGCAGGGAGGATGGACGAGCAGTACTTC. Amino acid sequence: CASSPPAGRMDEQYF.

This clone turned up a few times. This chain connects TRBV9 to TRBJ2-3; D may be TRBD2 (6 bases). Per the germline V gene, CDR1 is SGDLS and CDR2 is YYNGEE. This CDR3 has 15 residues. Trimming pared 0 bases from V and 5 bases from J, leaving 13 bases between. This CDR3 reads CASSVAGWGEDTQYF. CDR3 sequence (DNA): TGTGCCAGCAGCGTAGCTGGTTGGGGGGAAGATACGCAGTATTTT.

The chain couples TRBV10-3 to TRBJ2-1, with D tentatively TRBD2 (6 bases). There are 12 residues in the CDR3. Per the germline V gene, CDR1 is ENHRY and CDR2 is SYGVKD. V was shortened by 10 bases and J by 1 base, with 8 bases between the two germline ends. CDR3 loop: CATGGSYNEQFF. The CDR3 bases are TGTGCCACCGGAGGGTCCTACAATGAGCAGTTCTTC.

The CDR3 DNA is TGTGCCAGCTCAGGGGGCGCGTTGGCCGGGGAGCTGTTTTTT. It is translated as CASSGGALAGELFF. The chain joins TRBV6-1 to TRBJ2-2, with 8 bases identical to TRBD1. Germline-derived CDR1 and CDR2 are MNHNS and SASEGT. Losses at the gene ends were 8 bases for V and 6 bases for J; bases not matched to a gene: 8. This CDR3 is built from 14 residues.

This chain joins TRBV5-5 and TRBJ2-7, with 7 bases identical to TRBD1. The J segment lost 5 bases and the V segment lost 5 bases, leaving 4 bases of the junction unmatched. This CDR3 contains 12 residues. The V gene's germline CDR1 is SGHKS and CDR2 YYEKEE (reference sequence). CDR3 protein: CASRKTGDEQYF. CDR3 DNA: TGTGCCAGCAGAAAAACAGGGGACGAGCAGTACTTC.

This clone was counted a few times. The chain uses TRBV6-5 and TRBJ1-3, with D possibly matching TRBD1 (6 bases). Trimming removed 2 bases from V and 4 bases from J, with 12 bases in between. This CDR3 is built from 15 residues. The V gene's germline CDR1 is MNHEY and CDR2 SVGAGI. CDR3 amino acids: CASSYEGGRGNTIYF. DNA for the CDR3: TGTGCCAGCAGTTACGAAGGGGGAAGAGGAAACACCATATATTTT.

Note on this clone: Other nucleotide sequences from this sample produce the same CDR3. The genes are TRBV15 and TRBJ2-3, with 10 bases matching TRBD2. V was clipped by 4 bases and J by 4 bases; unmatched bases: 5. This CDR3 region has 15 residues. Germline assignment: CDR1 LNHNV and CDR2 YYDKDF (reference sequence). CDR3 sequence reads: CATSISGGAADTQYF. As DNA, the CDR3 is TGTGCCACCAGCATAAGCGGGGGGGCCGCAGATACGCAGTATTTT.

The chain has TRBV11-1 and TRBJ2-4, with 9 positions matching TRBD1. Trimming removed 5 bases from V and 5 bases from J; junction bases left unmatched: 7. The germline V gene has CDR1 SGHAT and CDR2 FQDESV (reference sequence). This CDR3 has 15 amino acids. In DNA, the CDR3 is TGTGCCAGCAGCCCTAGGACAGGGGACCAAAACATTCAGTACTTC. Residues: CASSPRTGDQNIQYF.

This clone was detected only a few times. The V and J genes are TRBV5-4 and TRBJ1-1; D gene uncertain. The V gene lost 4 bases and the J gene lost 7 bases, with 11 bases spanning the gap. Germline-derived CDR1 and CDR2 are SGHNT and YYREEE (reference sequence). This CDR3 is built from 12 residues. Here the CDR3 reads CASSPFRGEAFF. The CDR3 DNA follows: TGTGCCAGCAGCCCGTTTCGGGGTGAAGCTTTCTTT. The whole variable domain, filled in from reference TRBV5-4 and TRBJ1-1, reads ETGVTQSPTHLIKTRGQQVTLRCSSQSGHNTVSWYQQALGQGPQFIFQYYREEENGRGNFPPRFSGLQFPNYSSELNVNALELDDSALYLCASSPFRGEAFFGQGTRLTVV.

The chain employs TRBV29-1 and TRBJ2-1; 7 nucleotides agree with TRBD1. The CDR3 sequence is 11 residues long. Germline V gene lookup returns CDR1 SQVTM and CDR2 ANQGSEA. The ends lost 4 bases at V and 7 bases at J; junction bases unmatched: 1. CDR3 sequence reads: CSVVRGNEQFF. The CDR3, as DNA: TGCAGCGTTGTCAGGGGGAATGAGCAGTTCTTC.

The chain uses TRBV2 and TRBJ1-1; 9 bases are shared with TRBD1. The CDR3 has 16 amino acids. Trimming removed 9 bases from V and 0 bases from J; junction bases left unmatched: 11. Germline V gene lookup returns CDR1 SNHLY and CDR2 FYNNEI. The CDR3 coding sequence is TGTGCCAGAGAAATGACAGGGGGAACTATGAACACTGAAGCTTTCTTT. Its translation: CAREMTGGTMNTEAFF. Together with reference TRBV2 and TRBJ1-1, the CDR3 gives the full variable domain: EPEVTQTPSHQVTQMGQEVILRCVPISNHLYFYWYRQILGQKVEFLVSFYNNEISEKSEIFDDQFSVERPDGSNFTLKIRSTKLEDSAMYFCAREMTGGTMNTEAFFGQGTRLTVV.

This chain links TRBV4-1 with TRBJ1-6; D possibly corresponds to TRBD1 (5 bases). This CDR3 region has 15 residues. The V gene's germline CDR1 is MGHRA and CDR2 YSYEKL. V dropped 2 bases and J dropped 9 bases, with 14 bases sitting between them. The CDR3 DNA follows: TGCGCCAGCAGCCAAACGGACGGGGGGGGTTCACCCCTCCACTTT. Translating it yields CASSQTDGGGSPLHF.

The gene calls are TRBV25-1 and TRBJ1-2, with D tentatively TRBD1 (6 bases). The CDR3 covers 14 residues. Germline V gene sequence: CDR1 MGHDK, CDR2 SYGVNS. V was trimmed by 8 bases and J by 2 bases, leaving 15 bases between them. CDR3 protein: CASWGWQGNYGYTF. The CDR3 coding sequence is TGTGCCAGCTGGGGGTGGCAGGGGAACTATGGCTACACCTTC.

In this sample, this clone turned up once. The V gene is TRBV28, the J gene TRBJ1-4; TRBD1 agrees at 7 bases. The ends lost 4 bases at V and 4 bases at J; junction bases unmatched: 6. Germline CDR1 is MDHEN and CDR2 is SYDVKM. CDR3 length: 15 amino acids. CDR3 protein: CASSSPGQVNEKLFF. In DNA form, the CDR3 reads TGTGCCAGCAGTTCCCCCGGACAGGTTAATGAAAAACTGTTTTTT.